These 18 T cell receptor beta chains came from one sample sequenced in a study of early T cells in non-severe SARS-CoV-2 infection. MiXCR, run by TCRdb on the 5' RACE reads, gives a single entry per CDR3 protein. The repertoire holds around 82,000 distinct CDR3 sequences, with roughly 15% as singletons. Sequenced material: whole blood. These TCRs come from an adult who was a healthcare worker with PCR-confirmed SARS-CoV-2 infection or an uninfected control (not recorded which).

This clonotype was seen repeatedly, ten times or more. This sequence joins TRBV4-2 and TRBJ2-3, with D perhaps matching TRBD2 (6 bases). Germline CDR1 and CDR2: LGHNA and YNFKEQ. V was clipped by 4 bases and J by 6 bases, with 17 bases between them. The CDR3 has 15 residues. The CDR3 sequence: CASSPWDGGIDTQYF. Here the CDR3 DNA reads TGTGCCAGCAGCCCCTGGGATGGAGGGATCGATACGCAGTATTTT.

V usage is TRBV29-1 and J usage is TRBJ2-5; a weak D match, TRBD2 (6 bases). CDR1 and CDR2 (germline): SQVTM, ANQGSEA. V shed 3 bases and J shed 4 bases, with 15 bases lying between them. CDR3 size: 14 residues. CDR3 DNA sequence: TGCAGCGTTGACTCTACTAGCACAGGAGAGACCCAGTACTTC. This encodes CSVDSTSTGETQYF.

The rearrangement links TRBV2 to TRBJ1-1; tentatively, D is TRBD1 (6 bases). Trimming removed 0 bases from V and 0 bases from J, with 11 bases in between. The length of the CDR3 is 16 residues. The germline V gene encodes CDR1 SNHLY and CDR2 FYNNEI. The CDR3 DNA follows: TGTGCCAGCAGTGAAGCATCGGGGGCCCTGAACACTGAAGCTTTCTTT. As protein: CASSEASGALNTEAFF. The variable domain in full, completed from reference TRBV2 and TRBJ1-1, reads EPEVTQTPSHQVTQMGQEVILRCVPISNHLYFYWYRQILGQKVEFLVSFYNNEISEKSEIFDDQFSVERPDGSNFTLKIRSTKLEDSAMYFCASSEASGALNTEAFFGQGTRLTVV.

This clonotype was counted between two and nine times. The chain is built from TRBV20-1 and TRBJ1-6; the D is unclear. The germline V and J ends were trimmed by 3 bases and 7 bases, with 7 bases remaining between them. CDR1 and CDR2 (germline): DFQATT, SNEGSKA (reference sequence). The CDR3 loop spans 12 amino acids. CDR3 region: CSARITNSPLHF. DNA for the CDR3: TGCAGTGCTAGGATTACAAATTCACCCCTCCACTTT.

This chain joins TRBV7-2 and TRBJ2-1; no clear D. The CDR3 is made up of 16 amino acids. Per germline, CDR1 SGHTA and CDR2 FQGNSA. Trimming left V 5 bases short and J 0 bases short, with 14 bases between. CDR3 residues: CASSPREFPSYNEQFF. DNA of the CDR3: TGTGCCAGCAGCCCCAGAGAGTTCCCCTCCTACAATGAGCAGTTCTTC.

The CDR3 nucleotides read TGTGCCAGCTCACGAGCCGGGGAGCTGTTTTTT. Its translation: CASSRAGELFF. This chain links TRBV18 with TRBJ2-2, with no clear D. The length of the CDR3 is 11 residues. The ends were cut back, 4 bases at V and 6 bases at J, with 3 bases in the middle. Looked up from germline, CDR1 is KGHSH and CDR2 is LQKENI.

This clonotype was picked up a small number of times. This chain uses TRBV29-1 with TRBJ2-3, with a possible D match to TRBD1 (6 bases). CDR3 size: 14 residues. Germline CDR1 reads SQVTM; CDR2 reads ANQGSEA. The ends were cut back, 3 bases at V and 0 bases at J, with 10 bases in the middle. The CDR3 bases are TGCAGCGTTGACAGGGGACCTAGCACAGATACGCAGTATTTT. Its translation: CSVDRGPSTDTQYF.

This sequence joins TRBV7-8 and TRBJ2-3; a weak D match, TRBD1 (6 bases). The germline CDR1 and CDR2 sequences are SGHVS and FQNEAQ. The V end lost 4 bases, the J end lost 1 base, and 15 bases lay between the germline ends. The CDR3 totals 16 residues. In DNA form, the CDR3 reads TGTGCCAGCAGCTCCATGGGGGCCGCTCGCACAGATACGCAGTATTTT. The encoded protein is CASSSMGAARTDTQYF.

The DNA of the CDR3 is TGCAGCGTTGACGGCAGGGTCACTGAAGCTTTCTTT. It translates to CSVDGRVTEAFF. The chain recombines TRBV29-1 with TRBJ1-1; perhaps TRBD1 as D (5 bases). V dropped 3 bases and J dropped 4 bases, with 9 bases sitting between them. This CDR3 has 12 amino acids. CDR1 is SQVTM and CDR2 is ANQGSEA in the germline V gene.

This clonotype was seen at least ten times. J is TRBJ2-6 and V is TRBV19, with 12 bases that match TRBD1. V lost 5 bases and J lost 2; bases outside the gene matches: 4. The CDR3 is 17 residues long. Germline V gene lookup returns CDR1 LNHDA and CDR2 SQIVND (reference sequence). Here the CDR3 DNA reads TGTGCCAGTAGTCCTGGGACAGGGGGCACTGGGGCCAACGTCCTGACTTTC. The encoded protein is CASSPGTGGTGANVLTF.

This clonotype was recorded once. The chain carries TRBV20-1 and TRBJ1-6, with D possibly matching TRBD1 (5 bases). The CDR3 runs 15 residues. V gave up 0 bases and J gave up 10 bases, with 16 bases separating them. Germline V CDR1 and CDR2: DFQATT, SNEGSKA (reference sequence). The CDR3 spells CSARDVRQRDSPLHF. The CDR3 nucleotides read TGCAGTGCTAGAGATGTCAGGCAGAGGGACTCACCCCTCCACTTT.

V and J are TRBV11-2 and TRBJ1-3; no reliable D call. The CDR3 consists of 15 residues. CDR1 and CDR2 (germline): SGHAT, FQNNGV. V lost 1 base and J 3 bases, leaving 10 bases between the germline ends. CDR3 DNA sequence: TGTGCCAGCAGCTTAGGCGGGCCGCGTGGAAACACCATATATTTT. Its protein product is CASSLGGPRGNTIYF.

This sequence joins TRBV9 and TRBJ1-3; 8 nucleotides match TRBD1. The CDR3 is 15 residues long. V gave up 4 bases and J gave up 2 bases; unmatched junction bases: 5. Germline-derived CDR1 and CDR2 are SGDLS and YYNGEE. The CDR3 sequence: CASSPQGGTGNTIYF. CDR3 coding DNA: TGTGCCAGCAGCCCACAGGGGGGGACTGGAAACACCATATATTTT.

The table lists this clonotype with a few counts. This chain's CDR3 is CASSVTGTGFTEAFF. The CDR3, as DNA: TGTGCCAGCAGCGTGACCGGGACAGGGTTCACTGAAGCTTTCTTT. V is TRBV9 and J is TRBJ1-1, with TRBD1 identical over 9 bases. The CDR3 is 15 residues long. Germline loops: CDR1 SGDLS, CDR2 YYNGEE. Trimming cost V 2 bases and J 4 bases; bases outside gene matches: 6.

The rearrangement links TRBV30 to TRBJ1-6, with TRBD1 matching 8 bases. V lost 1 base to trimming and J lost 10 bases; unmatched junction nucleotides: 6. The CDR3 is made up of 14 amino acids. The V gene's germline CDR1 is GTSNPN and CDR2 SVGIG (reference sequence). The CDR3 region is CAWSGGQGGSPLHF. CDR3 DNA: TGTGCCTGGAGTGGAGGACAGGGTGGGTCACCCCTCCACTTT.

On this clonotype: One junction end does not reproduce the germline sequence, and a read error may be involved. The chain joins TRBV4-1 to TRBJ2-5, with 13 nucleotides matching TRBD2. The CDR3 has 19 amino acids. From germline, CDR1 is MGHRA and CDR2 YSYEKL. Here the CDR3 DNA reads TGCGCCAGCAGCCAGGCCAAACTAGCGGGGGGGATCTACCAAGAGACCCAGCACTTC. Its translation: CASSQAKLAGGIYQETQHF.

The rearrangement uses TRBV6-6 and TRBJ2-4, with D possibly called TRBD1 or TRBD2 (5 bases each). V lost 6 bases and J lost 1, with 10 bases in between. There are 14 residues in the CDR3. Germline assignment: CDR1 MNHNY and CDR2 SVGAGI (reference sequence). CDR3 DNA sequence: TGTGCCAGCAGCAACTGGGGGGCCAAAAACATTCAGTACTTC. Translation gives CASSNWGAKNIQYF.

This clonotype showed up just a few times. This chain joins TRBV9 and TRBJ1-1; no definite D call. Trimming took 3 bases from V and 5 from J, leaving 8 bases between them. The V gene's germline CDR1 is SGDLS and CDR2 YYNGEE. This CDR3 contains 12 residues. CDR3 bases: TGTGCCAGCAGCGGGCAAGGGACTGAAGCTTTCTTT. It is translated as CASSGQGTEAFF. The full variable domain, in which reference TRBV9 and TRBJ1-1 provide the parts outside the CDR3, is DSGVTQTPKHLITATGQRVTLRCSPRSGDLSVYWYQQSLDQGLQFLIQYYNGEERAKGNILERFSAQQFPDLHSELNLSSLELGDSALYFCASSGQGTEAFFGQGTRLTVV.